A selection of T cell receptor beta chains follows, all from one sample in a study of CD8 T cells in Susac syndrome. TCRdb re-called the immunoSEQ multiplex PCR reads through MiXCR, storing one row per CDR3 protein. Of around 150,000 distinct CDR3 sequences in the sample, around 94% were seen once. The source material was CD8+ T cells from PBMCs. The receptors derive from a human donor in good health. The CDR3 runs from the conserved cysteine through the conserved F or W. D genes are given only for firm matches. Some rows have no size entry. The others give once, few or many, or a class for an expanded clone.

>.|TRBV19|.|TRBJ2-1
CASKEVGNEQFF
TGTGCCAGTAAAGAGGTGGGGAATGAGCAGTTCTTC
>TRBD1|TRBV4-1|.|TRBJ2-3
CASSRRTGPSTDTQYF
TGCGCCAGCAGCCGGCGGACAGGGCCCAGCACAGATACGCAGTATTTT
>.|TRBV27|.|TRBJ2-7
CASSTGIEYEQYF
TGTGCCAGCTCTACAGGGATAGAGTACGAGCAGTACTTC
>.|TRBV9|.|TRBJ2-3
CASSASTDTQYF
TGTGCCAGTAGTGCCTCCACAGATACGCAGTATTTT
>TRBD1|TRBV29-1|.|TRBJ1-1
CSVMTGGTEAFF
TGCAGCGTGATGACAGGGGGGACTGAAGCTTTCTTT
>.|TRBV9|.|TRBJ1-1
CASSGSRNTEAFF
TGTGCCAGCAGCGGCAGTCGTAACACTGAAGCTTTCTTT
>TRBD2|TRBV20-1|once|TRBJ2-5
CSARVLGRGETQYF
TGCAGTGCTAGGGTACTAGGGAGGGGAGAGACCCAGTACTTC
>.|TRBV20-1|.|TRBJ1-1
CSVGHHPNTEAFF
TGCAGTGTGGGTCACCATCCGAACACTGAAGCTTTCTTT
>.|TRBV9|.|TRBJ2-2
CASSVGDAANTGELFF
TGTGCCAGCAGCGTCGGTGACGCTGCGAACACCGGGGAGCTGTTTTTT
>.|TRBV10-2|.|TRBJ2-5
CASSATQETQYF
TGCGCCAGCAGTGCCACTCAAGAGACCCAGTACTTC
>.|TRBV9|once|TRBJ2-4
CASSPRGAAKNIQYF
TGTGCCAGCAGCCCTAGGGGGGCTGCCAAAAACATTCAGTACTTC
>TRBD1|TRBV5-1|.|TRBJ2-7
CASSEGQGAYEQYF
TGCGCCAGCAGCGAGGGACAGGGGGCCTACGAGCAGTACTTC
>.|TRBV12-3/TRBV12-4|.|TRBJ2-1
CASSYPRREQFF
TGTGCCAGCTCCTACCCTAGGCGGGAGCAGTTCTTC
>.|TRBV24-1|.|TRBJ1-1
CATSDFGNTEAFF
TGTGCCACCAGTGATTTCGGGAACACTGAAGCTTTCTTT
>.|TRBV20-1|.|TRBJ2-7
CSARLRNIYEQYF
TGCAGTGCTCGGTTGAGGAATATCTACGAGCAGTACTTC